A single sample gave rise to the 27 T cell receptor beta chains below, sequenced in a study of cytotoxic CD8 clonotypes in ibrutinib-treated CLL (dated by TCRdb to 2020 to 2022). The library was built by means of the immunoSEQ multiplex PCR assay. Here the immuneACCESS table is served through TCRdb, limited to in-frame sequences with V and J called. Missing clones are a known gap in these copies; in checked studies unresolved V genes cover under half, and the rest lacks a known reason. This sample is represented by some 130,000 clones; approximately 85% of them were singletons. The top ten clonotypes cover over 2% of the sample. The time point label of this sample denotes: approximately 25 months on ibrutinib. This specimen consisted of PBMCs, obtained after 24 months of ibrutinib treatment. The receptors originated from a human donor with chronic lymphocytic leukemia.

The chain combines TRBV19 with TRBJ1-5; possibly TRBD1 for D (5 bases). CDR3 length: 15 residues. With 10 bases removed from V and 3 bases from J, the gap between germline ends came to 19 bases. Germline-derived CDR1 and CDR2 are LNHDA and SQIVND (reference sequence). CDR3 DNA sequence: TGTGCCACCCGTCCGGGCGAGGGGCTCAATCAGCCCCAGCATTTT. It codes for CATRPGEGLNQPQHF.

This clone was counted only a few times. V and J are TRBV13 and TRBJ2-5; 7 nucleotides align to TRBD2. The trim removed 5 bases at V and 4 bases at J, leaving 7 bases unmatched. CDR3 size: 14 residues. Per the germline V gene, CDR1 is PRHDT and CDR2 is FYEKMQ (reference sequence). This CDR3 is CASSARLASETQYF. CDR3 bases: TGTGCCAGCAGCGCCAGACTAGCTTCAGAGACCCAGTACTTC.

This sequence joins TRBV18 and TRBJ1-3; 8 bases are shared with TRBD1. CDR1 is KGHSH, CDR2 LQKENI, per germline. The trim removed 0 bases at V and 4 bases at J, leaving 8 bases unmatched. The CDR3 is made up of 17 amino acids. CDR3 DNA sequence: TGTGCCAGCTCACCACCCCAGGGGGCGACGGAAGGAAACACCATATATTTT. It is translated as CASSPPQGATEGNTIYF.

The chain employs TRBV28 and TRBJ1-2, with D maybe TRBD1 (5 bases). Germline values: CDR1 MDHEN, CDR2 SYDVKM. V lost 4 bases and J lost 4, with 13 bases in between. The CDR3 has 14 residues. The DNA for the CDR3 is TGTGCCAGCAGTTGGGCCAGGGCTGGCTATGGCTACACCTTC. It translates to CASSWARAGYGYTF.

The chain links TRBV4-1 to TRBJ2-7; tentative D call: TRBD2 (6 bases). The germline gives CDR1 MGHRA, CDR2 YSYEKL. V was shortened by 3 bases and J by 7 bases, with 7 bases between the two germline ends. The CDR3 consists of 11 residues. The CDR3 DNA sequence: TGCGCCAGCAGCCACGCGGGGGAGCAGTACTTC. Translating it yields CASSHAGEQYF.

DNA of the CDR3: TGTGCCAGCAGCTTGGCCGGTCAGGGGAGGGAGACCCAGTACTTC. This codes for CASSLAGQGRETQYF. The chain uses TRBV5-6 and TRBJ2-5, with D perhaps assigned TRBD1 or TRBD2 (6 bases each). The CDR3 spans 15 residues. Per germline, CDR1 SGHDT and CDR2 YYEEEE. V was trimmed by 0 bases and J by 5 bases, leaving 14 bases between them.

This clone turned up a few times. The gene calls are TRBV18 and TRBJ1-1, with 7 bases matching TRBD1. V shed 2 bases, J shed 3 bases, and the junction held 0 bases outside the gene matches. Germline lookup yields CDR1 KGHSH and CDR2 LQKENI. There are 13 residues in the CDR3. CDR3 DNA sequence: TGTGCCAGCTCACCAGACAGGGACACTGAAGCTTTCTTT. This encodes CASSPDRDTEAFF.

The chain links TRBV29-1 to TRBJ1-1; D ambiguous. Germline V CDR1 and CDR2: SQVTM, ANQGSEA. This CDR3 spans 10 amino acids. V was trimmed by 7 bases and J by 2 bases, leaving 5 bases between them. CDR3 sequence reads: CSARNTEAFF. CDR3 nucleotides: TGCAGCGCCCGAAACACTGAAGCTTTCTTT.

The chain recombines TRBV28 with TRBJ2-3; D call uncertain. Trimming pared 4 bases from V and 3 bases from J, leaving 8 bases between. The V gene's germline CDR1 is MDHEN and CDR2 SYDVKM. The CDR3 runs to 13 residues. Here the CDR3 reads CASSSPTTDTQYF. DNA of the CDR3: TGTGCCAGCAGTTCCCCGACTACAGATACGCAGTATTTT.

This clone has at least ten counts. The chain carries TRBV18 and TRBJ1-4; tentatively, D is TRBD1 (5 bases). This CDR3 comprises 14 residues. CDR1 KGHSH and CDR2 LQKENI come from the germline V gene. V dropped 4 bases and J dropped 6 bases, with 12 bases sitting between them. In nucleotides, the CDR3 is TGTGCCAGCTCACAGGACGGAGGGGATGAAAAACTGTTTTTT. Protein sequence: CASSQDGGDEKLFF.

This sequence joins TRBV18 and TRBJ1-1; 7 positions agree with TRBD1. In germline, CDR1 is KGHSH, CDR2 LQKENI. J lost 11 bases, V lost 4 bases, and 7 bases had no gene match. The CDR3 has 12 amino acids. This CDR3 is CASSLDRVDAFF. The CDR3 DNA follows: TGTGCCAGCTCACTAGACAGGGTTGACGCTTTCTTT.

This chain links TRBV7-9 with TRBJ1-5; 11 bases fit TRBD1. The CDR3 is made up of 16 amino acids. Trimming removed 6 bases from V and 0 bases from J; junction bases left unmatched: 4. Germline lookup yields CDR1 SEHNR and CDR2 FQNEAQ (reference sequence). The CDR3 region is CASSSGQGASNQPQHF. For the CDR3, the DNA is TGTGCCAGCAGTTCTGGACAGGGGGCTAGCAATCAGCCCCAGCATTTT.

The rearrangement joins TRBV7-2 to TRBJ2-1; D is uncertain. The CDR3 loop spans 14 amino acids. Germline lookup yields CDR1 SGHTA and CDR2 FQGNSA. Trimming took off 5 bases at V and 1 base at J, with 9 bases between the two ends. In DNA form, the CDR3 reads TGTGCCAGCAGCCAACGAGTTTCCTACAATGAGCAGTTCTTC. This gives the protein CASSQRVSYNEQFF.

The chain carries TRBV7-2 and TRBJ1-5; TRBD1 is a possible D gene (5 bases). This CDR3 region has 15 residues. Per germline, CDR1 SGHTA and CDR2 FQGNSA. V was trimmed by 6 bases and J by 7 bases, leaving 19 bases between them. DNA for the CDR3: TGTGCCAGCAGTCCGCGGGGCAGGCTCAACCAGCCCCAGCATTTT. It specifies CASSPRGRLNQPQHF. The whole variable domain, filled in from reference TRBV7-2 and TRBJ1-5, reads GAGVSQSPSNKVTEKGKDVELRCDPISGHTALYWYRQSLGQGLEFLIYFQGNSAPDKSGLPSDRFSAERTGGSVSTLTIQRTQQEDSAVYLCASSPRGRLNQPQHFGDGTRLSIL.

The chain recombines TRBV7-9 with TRBJ1-2; 7 bases map to TRBD1. CDR1 SEHNR and CDR2 FQNEAQ come from the germline V gene (reference sequence). J gave up 7 bases and V 0 bases, and 2 bases lay outside the gene matches. The CDR3 loop spans 13 amino acids. The DNA of the CDR3 is TGTGCCAGCAGCTTAGCAGGGGGCTCTGGCTACACCTTC. It specifies CASSLAGGSGYTF.

CDR3: CAWSARNEQFF. The CDR3 DNA is TGTGCCTGGAGTGCCCGTAATGAGCAGTTCTTC. The chain uses TRBV30 and TRBJ2-1; D call uncertain. The CDR3 has 11 residues. The germline V and J ends were trimmed by 1 base and 7 bases, with 5 bases remaining between them. Germline CDR1 GTSNPN, CDR2 SVGIG (reference sequence).

V gene TRBV6-6 combines with J gene TRBJ2-1; D is unclear. Germline V CDR1 and CDR2: MNHNY, SVGAGI (reference sequence). The CDR3 has 11 residues. V was cut by 5 bases and J by 7 bases, with 6 bases left in between. Written as DNA, the CDR3 is TGTGCCAGCAGTGGTATGAATGAGCAGTTCTTC. It specifies CASSGMNEQFF.

This clone was observed a handful of times. This chain connects TRBV12-5 to TRBJ2-7; D is perhaps TRBD1 or TRBD2 (5 bases each). The CDR3 length is 13 residues. The germline CDR1 and CDR2 sequences are LGHNT and FRNRAP. Trimming took off 5 bases at V and 6 bases at J, with 14 bases between the two ends. In nucleotides, the CDR3 is TGTGCTAGTGGTCGCGGGCAGGGTACCGAGCAGTACTTC. Translation gives CASGRGQGTEQYF.

This sequence joins TRBV28 and TRBJ2-3, with 7 positions matching TRBD2. Germline-derived CDR1 and CDR2 are MDHEN and SYDVKM. The ends lost 5 bases at V and 2 bases at J; junction bases unmatched: 10. The CDR3 is 16 amino acids. The chain's CDR3 is CASSQTRGTLTDTQYF. As DNA, the CDR3 is TGTGCCAGCAGTCAAACGCGGGGGACGCTCACAGATACGCAGTATTTT. The variable domain in full, with the rest retrieved from reference TRBV28 and TRBJ2-3, is DVKVTQSSRYLVKRTGEKVFLECVQDMDHENMFWYRQDPGLGLRLIYFSYDVKMKEKGDIPEGYSVSREKKERFSLILESASTNQTSMYLCASSQTRGTLTDTQYFGPGTRLTVL.

The CDR3 DNA follows: TGTGCCAGCAGTGTAAGGGTGAGCTCCTATAATTCACCCCTCCACTTT. Protein sequence: CASSVRVSSYNSPLHF. V and J are TRBV6-1 and TRBJ1-6; D gene ambiguous. V shed 4 bases and J shed 0 bases, with 10 bases lying between them. This CDR3 is 16 amino acids long. Germline V lookup: CDR1 MNHNS, CDR2 SASEGT.

This clone was picked up one time. J is TRBJ2-7 and V is TRBV30; 7 nucleotides align to TRBD2. CDR1 and CDR2 from the germline V gene are GTSNPN and SVGIG (reference sequence). Trimming removed 2 bases from V and 0 bases from J; junction bases left unmatched: 4. The CDR3 sequence is 14 residues long. CDR3 nucleotide sequence: TGTGCCTGGAGTTGGGAGGGGTACTCCTACGAGCAGTACTTC. Amino acids: CAWSWEGYSYEQYF.

V gene TRBV7-3 combines with J gene TRBJ1-2; D is possibly TRBD1 (6 bases). Trimming took off 4 bases at V and 1 base at J, with 13 bases between the two ends. Germline loops: CDR1 SGHTA, CDR2 FQGTGA. This CDR3 has 15 amino acids. CDR3 sequence: CASSSDRPINYGYTF. The DNA for the CDR3 is TGTGCCAGCAGCTCAGACAGGCCGATTAACTATGGCTACACCTTC.

The chain recombines TRBV11-1 with TRBJ1-1, with TRBD1 identical over 11 bases. Trimming removed 5 bases from V and 5 bases from J; junction bases left unmatched: 4. Germline-derived CDR1 and CDR2 are SGHAT and FQDESV (reference sequence). This CDR3 contains 14 residues. The CDR3 protein is CASSRGQGVTEAFF. DNA for the CDR3: TGTGCCAGCAGCCGGGGACAGGGGGTAACTGAAGCTTTCTTT. The full variable domain, completed using reference TRBV11-1 and TRBJ1-1, is EAEVAQSPRYKITEKSQAVAFWCDPISGHATLYWYRQILGQGPELLVQFQDESVVDDSQLPKDRFSAERLKGVDSTLKIQPAELGDSAMYLCASSRGQGVTEAFFGQGTRLTVV.

This chain links TRBV4-2 with TRBJ1-2; TRBD1 might be the D (5 bases). The CDR3 extends over 15 amino acids. The V and J ends lost 1 base and 7 bases respectively, with 16 bases between them. CDR1 is LGHNA, CDR2 YNFKEQ, per germline. The DNA for the CDR3 is TGTGCCAGCAGCCAAGTGGGGGAGTACATAGGTGGCTACACCTTC. Translation: CASSQVGEYIGGYTF.

This clone was seen a single time. The chain recombines TRBV11-2 with TRBJ1-3; D possibly corresponds to TRBD1 (6 bases). The CDR3 length is 16 residues. The germline V and J ends were trimmed by 5 bases and 3 bases, with 17 bases remaining between them. CDR1 and CDR2 from the germline V gene are SGHAT and FQNNGV. The CDR3 reads CASSSGGAGLGNTIYF. CDR3 DNA sequence: TGTGCCAGCAGCAGCGGGGGCGCGGGGCTTGGAAACACCATATATTTT.

J is TRBJ1-1 and V is TRBV6-4; D gene uncertain. The CDR3 length is 15 residues. Germline V gene sequence: CDR1 MRHNA, CDR2 SNTAGT. Trimming left V 0 bases short and J 4 bases short, with 12 bases between. The CDR3 DNA follows: TGTGCCAGCAGTGACTCCCCCGGGGTAGGCACTGAAGCTTTCTTT. Its protein product is CASSDSPGVGTEAFF.

This clone was counted between two and nine times. The V and J genes are TRBV28 and TRBJ2-5, with a possible D match to TRBD2 (7 bases). V gave up 4 bases and J gave up 5 bases, with 17 bases separating them. Per germline, CDR1 MDHEN and CDR2 SYDVKM. The CDR3 is 15 residues long. CDR3 in DNA: TGTGCCAGCAGTTCCTCCAGGGGAGGGCGGGAGACCCAGTACTTC. Its protein product is CASSSSRGGRETQYF.